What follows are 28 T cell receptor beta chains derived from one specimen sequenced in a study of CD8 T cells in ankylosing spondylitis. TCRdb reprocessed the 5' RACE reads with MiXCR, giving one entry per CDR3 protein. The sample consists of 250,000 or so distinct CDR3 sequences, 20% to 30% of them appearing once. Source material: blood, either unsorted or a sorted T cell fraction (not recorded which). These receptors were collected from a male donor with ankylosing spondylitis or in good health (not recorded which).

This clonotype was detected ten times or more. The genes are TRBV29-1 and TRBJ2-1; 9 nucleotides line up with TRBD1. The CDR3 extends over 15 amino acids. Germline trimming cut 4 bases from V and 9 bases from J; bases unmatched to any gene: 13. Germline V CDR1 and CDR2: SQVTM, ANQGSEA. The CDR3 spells CSVAVGTGYRSEQFF. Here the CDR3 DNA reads TGCAGCGTTGCGGTAGGGACAGGGTACAGGAGTGAGCAGTTCTTC.

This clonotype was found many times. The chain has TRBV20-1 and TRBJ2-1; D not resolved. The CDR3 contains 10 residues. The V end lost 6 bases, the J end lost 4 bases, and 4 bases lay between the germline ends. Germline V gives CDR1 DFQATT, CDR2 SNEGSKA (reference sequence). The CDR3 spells CSAVYNEQFF. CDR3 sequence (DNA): TGCAGTGCGGTGTACAATGAGCAGTTCTTC.

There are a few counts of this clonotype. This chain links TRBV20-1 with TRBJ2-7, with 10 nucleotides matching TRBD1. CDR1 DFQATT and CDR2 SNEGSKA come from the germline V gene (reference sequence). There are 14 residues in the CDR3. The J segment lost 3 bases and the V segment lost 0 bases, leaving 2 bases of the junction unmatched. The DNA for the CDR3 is TGCAGTGCTAGAGAAGGGACAGGGGTCTACGAGCAGTACTTC. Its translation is CSAREGTGVYEQYF.

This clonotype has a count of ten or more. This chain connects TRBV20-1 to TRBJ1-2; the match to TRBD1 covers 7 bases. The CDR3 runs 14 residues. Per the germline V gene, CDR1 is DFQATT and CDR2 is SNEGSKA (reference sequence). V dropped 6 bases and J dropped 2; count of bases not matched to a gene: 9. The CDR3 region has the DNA TGCAGTGCCTTTTCCACAGGGGTCAACTATGGCTACACCTTC. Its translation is CSAFSTGVNYGYTF.

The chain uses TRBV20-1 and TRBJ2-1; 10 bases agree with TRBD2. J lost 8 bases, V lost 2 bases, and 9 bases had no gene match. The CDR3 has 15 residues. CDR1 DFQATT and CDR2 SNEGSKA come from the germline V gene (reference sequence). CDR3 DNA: TGCAGTGCTAGACCCCCCGAGCGGGGGGGCGATGAGCAGTTCTTC. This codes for CSARPPERGGDEQFF.

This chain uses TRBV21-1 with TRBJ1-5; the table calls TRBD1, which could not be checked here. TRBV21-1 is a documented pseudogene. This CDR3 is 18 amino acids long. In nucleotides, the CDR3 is TGTGCCAGCAGCAAAGCTCCCGCGACAGGGTTCAGCAATCAGCCCCAGCATTTT. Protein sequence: CASSKAPATGFSNQPQHF.

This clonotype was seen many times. The DNA for the CDR3 is TGTGCCAGCAGCCTCGGCCCCCCTAGCGGGGGTTTTGTGGGTACGCAGTATTTT. Encoded protein: CASSLGPPSGGFVGTQYF. The chain joins TRBV3-1 to TRBJ2-3; 10 nucleotides align to TRBD2. In germline, CDR1 is LGHDT, CDR2 YNNKEL (reference sequence). The CDR3 sequence is 18 residues long. V was clipped by 4 bases and J by 8 bases; unmatched bases: 18.

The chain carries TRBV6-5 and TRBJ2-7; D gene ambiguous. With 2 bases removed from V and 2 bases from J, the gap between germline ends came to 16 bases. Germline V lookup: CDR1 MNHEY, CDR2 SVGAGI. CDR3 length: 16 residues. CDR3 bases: TGTGCCAGCAGTTACATCCCAAGGGCGGAAACCTACGAGCAGTACTTC. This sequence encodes CASSYIPRAETYEQYF.

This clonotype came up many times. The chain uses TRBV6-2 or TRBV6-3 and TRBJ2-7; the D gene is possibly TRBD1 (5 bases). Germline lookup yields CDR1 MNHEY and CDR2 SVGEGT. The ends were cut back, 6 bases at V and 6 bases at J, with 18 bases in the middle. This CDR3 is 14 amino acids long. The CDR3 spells CASREDLQAFEQYF. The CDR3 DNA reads TGTGCCAGCAGAGAAGACTTACAGGCGTTCGAGCAGTACTTC.

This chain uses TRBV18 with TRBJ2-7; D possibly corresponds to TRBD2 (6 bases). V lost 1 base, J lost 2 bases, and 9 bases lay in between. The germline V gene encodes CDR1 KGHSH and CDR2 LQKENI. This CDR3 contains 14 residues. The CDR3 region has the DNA TGTGCCAGCTCACCACGGCGGGATACCTACGAGCAGTACTTC. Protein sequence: CASSPRRDTYEQYF.

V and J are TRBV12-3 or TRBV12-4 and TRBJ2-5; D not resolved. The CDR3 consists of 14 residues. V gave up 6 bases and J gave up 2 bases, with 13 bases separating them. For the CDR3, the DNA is TGTGCCAGCAGGCCTGGACGAAGACAAGAGACCCAGTACTTC. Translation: CASRPGRRQETQYF.

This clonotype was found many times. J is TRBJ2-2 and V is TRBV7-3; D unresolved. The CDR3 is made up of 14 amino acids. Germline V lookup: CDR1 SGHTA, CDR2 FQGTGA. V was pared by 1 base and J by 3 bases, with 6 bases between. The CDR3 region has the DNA TGTGCCAGCAGCTTAATCGGCTACACCGGGGAGCTGTTTTTT. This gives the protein CASSLIGYTGELFF. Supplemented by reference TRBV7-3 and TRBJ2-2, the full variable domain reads GAGVSQTPSNKVTEKGKYVELRCDPISGHTALYWYRQSLGQGPEFLIYFQGTGAADDSGLPNDRFFAVRPEGSVSTLKIQRTERGDSAVYLCASSLIGYTGELFFGEGSRLTVL.

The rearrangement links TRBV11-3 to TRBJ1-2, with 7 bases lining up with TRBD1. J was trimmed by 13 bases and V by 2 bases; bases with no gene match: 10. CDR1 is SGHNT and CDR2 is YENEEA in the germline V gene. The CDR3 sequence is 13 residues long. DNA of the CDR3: TGTGCCAGCAGCTTATTTAAGGGGGCGCGTCCCACCTTC. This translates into CASSLFKGARPTF.

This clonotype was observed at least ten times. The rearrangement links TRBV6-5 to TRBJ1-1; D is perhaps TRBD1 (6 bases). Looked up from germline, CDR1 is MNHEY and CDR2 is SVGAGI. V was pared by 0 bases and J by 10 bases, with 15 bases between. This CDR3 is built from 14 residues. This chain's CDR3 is CASSYSQDLGGAFF. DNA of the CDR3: TGTGCCAGCAGTTACTCTCAGGACCTAGGGGGAGCTTTCTTT.

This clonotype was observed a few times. The CDR3 sequence: CSASLADRGSHEQYF. CDR3 nucleotides: TGCAGTGCTAGCCTCGCCGACAGGGGATCCCACGAGCAGTACTTC. The chain employs TRBV20-1 and TRBJ2-7; TRBD1 agrees at 8 bases. V lost 3 bases, J lost 5 bases, and 12 bases stayed unmatched. CDR1 DFQATT and CDR2 SNEGSKA come from the germline V gene (reference sequence). The CDR3 extends over 15 amino acids.

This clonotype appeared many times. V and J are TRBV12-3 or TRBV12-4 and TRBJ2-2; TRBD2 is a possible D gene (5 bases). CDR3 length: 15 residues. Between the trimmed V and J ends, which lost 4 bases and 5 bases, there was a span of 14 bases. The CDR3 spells CASSSQGRGTGELFF. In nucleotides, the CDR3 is TGTGCCAGCAGTTCTCAAGGTCGGGGTACCGGGGAGCTGTTTTTT.

The CDR3 sequence: CATSEELAGGRNEQFF. DNA for the CDR3: TGTGCCACCAGTGAGGAGCTAGCGGGGGGTAGGAATGAGCAGTTCTTC. The chain recombines TRBV24-1 with TRBJ2-1; 11 positions match TRBD2. After removal of 4 bases from V and 7 bases from J, the junction contained 8 bases not matched to a gene. From germline, CDR1 is KGHDR and CDR2 SFDVKD. The CDR3 runs 16 residues.

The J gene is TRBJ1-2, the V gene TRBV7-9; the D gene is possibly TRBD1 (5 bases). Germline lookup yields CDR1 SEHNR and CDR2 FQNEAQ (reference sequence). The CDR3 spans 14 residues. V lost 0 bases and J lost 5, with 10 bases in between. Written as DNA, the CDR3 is TGTGCCAGCAGCTTAGCTGGGGCCGGGTATGGCTACACCTTC. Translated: CASSLAGAGYGYTF. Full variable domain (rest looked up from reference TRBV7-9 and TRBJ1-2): DTGVSQNPRHKITKRGQNVTFRCDPISEHNRLYWYRQTLGQGPEFLTYFQNEAQLEKSRLLSDRFSAERPKGSFSTLEIQRTEQGDSAMYLCASSLAGAGYGYTFGSGTRLTVV.

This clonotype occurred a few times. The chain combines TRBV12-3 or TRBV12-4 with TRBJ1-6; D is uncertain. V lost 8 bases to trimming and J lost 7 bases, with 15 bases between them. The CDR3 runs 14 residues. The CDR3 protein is CASGQDGVNSPLHF. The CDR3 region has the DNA TGTGCCAGCGGGCAGGACGGGGTCAATTCACCCCTCCACTTT.

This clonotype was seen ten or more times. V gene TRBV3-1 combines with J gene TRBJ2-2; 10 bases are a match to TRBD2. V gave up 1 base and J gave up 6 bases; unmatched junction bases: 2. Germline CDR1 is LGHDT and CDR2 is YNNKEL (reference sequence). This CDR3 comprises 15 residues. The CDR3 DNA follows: TGTGCCAGCAGCCAAGCCGGGACTAGCGCCGGGGAGCTGTTTTTT. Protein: CASSQAGTSAGELFF. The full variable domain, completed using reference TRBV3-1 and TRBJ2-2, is DTAVSQTPKYLVTQMGNDKSIKCEQNLGHDTMYWYKQDSKKFLKIMFSYNNKELIINETVPNRFSPKSPDKAHLNLHINSLELGDSAVYFCASSQAGTSAGELFFGEGSRLTVL.

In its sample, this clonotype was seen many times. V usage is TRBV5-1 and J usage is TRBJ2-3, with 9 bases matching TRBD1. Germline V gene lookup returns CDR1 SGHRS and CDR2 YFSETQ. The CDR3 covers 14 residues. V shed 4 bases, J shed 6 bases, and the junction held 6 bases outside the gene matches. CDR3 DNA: TGCGCCAGCAGCCCGGGGACAGGGTTGGATACGCAGTATTTT. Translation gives CASSPGTGLDTQYF.

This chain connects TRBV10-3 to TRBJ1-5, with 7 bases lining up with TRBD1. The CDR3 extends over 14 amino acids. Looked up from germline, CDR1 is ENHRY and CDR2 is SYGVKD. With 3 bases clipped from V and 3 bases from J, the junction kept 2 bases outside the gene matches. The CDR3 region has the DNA TGTGCCATCAGTGACACAGGGGACAATCAGCCCCAGCATTTT. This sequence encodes CAISDTGDNQPQHF.

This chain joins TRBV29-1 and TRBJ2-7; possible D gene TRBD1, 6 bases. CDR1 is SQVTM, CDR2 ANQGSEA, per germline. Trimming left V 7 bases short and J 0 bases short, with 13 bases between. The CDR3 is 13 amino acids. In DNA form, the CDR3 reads TGCAGCGCCAGGGGCTGGGACTCCTACGAGCAGTACTTC. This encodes CSARGWDSYEQYF.

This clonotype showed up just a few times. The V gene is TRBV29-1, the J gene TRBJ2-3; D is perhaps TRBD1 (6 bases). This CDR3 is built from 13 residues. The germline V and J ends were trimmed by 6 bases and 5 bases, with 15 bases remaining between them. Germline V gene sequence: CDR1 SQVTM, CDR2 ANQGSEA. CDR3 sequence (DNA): TGCAGCGTATCCAGGGGTCCGGGAGATACGCAGTATTTT. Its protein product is CSVSRGPGDTQYF.

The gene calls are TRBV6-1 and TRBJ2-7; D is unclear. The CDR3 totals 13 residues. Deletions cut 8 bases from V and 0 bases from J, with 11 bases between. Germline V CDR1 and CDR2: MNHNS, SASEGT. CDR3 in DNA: TGTGCCAGCGACATGGTCGGCTCCTACGAGCAGTACTTC. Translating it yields CASDMVGSYEQYF.

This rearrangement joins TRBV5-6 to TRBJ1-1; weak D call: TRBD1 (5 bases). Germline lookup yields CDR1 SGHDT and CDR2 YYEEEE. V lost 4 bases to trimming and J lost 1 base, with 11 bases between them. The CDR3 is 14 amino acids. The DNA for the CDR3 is TGTGCCAGCAGCGGCGACAGTGGGAACACTGAAGCTTTCTTT. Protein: CASSGDSGNTEAFF.

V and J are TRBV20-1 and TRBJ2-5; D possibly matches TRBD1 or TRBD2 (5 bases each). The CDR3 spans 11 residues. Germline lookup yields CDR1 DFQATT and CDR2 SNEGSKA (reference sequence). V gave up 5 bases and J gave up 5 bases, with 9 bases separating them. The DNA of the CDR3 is TGCAGTGCTCTCGAGGGGGAGACCCAGTACTTC. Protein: CSALEGETQYF.

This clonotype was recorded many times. CDR3 protein: CSARLGGAGNQPQHF. CDR3 in DNA: TGCAGTGCTAGACTCGGGGGGGCGGGCAATCAGCCCCAGCATTTT. The chain uses TRBV20-1 and TRBJ1-5; TRBD1 might be the D (6 bases). V gave up 2 bases and J gave up 2 bases, with 13 bases separating them. Per the germline V gene, CDR1 is DFQATT and CDR2 is SNEGSKA (reference sequence). The CDR3 contains 15 residues.